This T cell receptor (beta chain) was documented in a study of control samples from healthy donors and cancer patients. Germline V lookup: CDR1 MNHEY, CDR2 SVGEGT. The CDR3 is 13 amino acids. Between the trimmed V and J ends, which lost 5 bases and 4 bases, there was a span of 11 bases. Data came from immunoSEQ multiplex PCR; TCRdb stores just in-frame clones and leaves some out. The table has 250,000 to 300,000 clones, roughly four fifths seen once. The TCR was taken from a woman aged 55-70 years with lung cancer. Sequencing was done on a sample of PBMCs. The genes are TRBV6-2 or TRBV6-3 and TRBJ1-2; maybe TRBD1 (5 bases). CDR3 bases: TGTGCCAGCAGTCCCCAGGGCACCTATGGCTACACCTTC. It is translated as CASSPQGTYGYTF.